Shown below are 22 T cell receptor beta chains from a single sample sequenced in a study of shared clonotypes between healthy human individuals. Libraries were prepared by immunoSEQ multiplex PCR; TCRdb keeps only in-frame clonotypes and omits some of them. This table has 1,500,000 or so clones, about 98.5% appearing once. Sequencing was done on a sample of naive CD4+ T cells sorted from blood. Subset specified: CD45RA+ positively selected. The receptor source for this set is a man younger than 45 in good health.

This rearrangement joins TRBV18 to TRBJ1-5; 8 nucleotides agree with TRBD1. With 3 bases clipped from V and 7 bases from J, the junction kept 5 bases outside the gene matches. Germline V gene data show CDR1 as KGHSH and CDR2 as LQKENI. The CDR3 is 14 amino acids. This CDR3 reads CASSPGQASQPQHF. CDR3 nucleotides: TGTGCCAGCTCACCGGGACAGGCCTCCCAGCCCCAGCATTTT.

Points on this clone: At the DNA level, this CDR3 is encoded by other sequences in the same sample as well. The chain links TRBV5-1 to TRBJ1-1; D ambiguous. Germline CDR1 and CDR2: SGHRS and YFSETQ. The CDR3 is made up of 15 amino acids. The ends were cut back, 0 bases at V and 0 bases at J, with 9 bases in the middle. The CDR3 region has the DNA TGCGCCAGCAGCTTGGTAGGCTCACTGAACACTGAAGCTTTCTTT. This encodes CASSLVGSLNTEAFF.

This chain uses TRBV28 with TRBJ2-7, with D tentatively TRBD2 (5 bases). Trimming removed 3 bases from V and 5 bases from J, with 20 bases in between. Germline V lookup: CDR1 MDHEN, CDR2 SYDVKM. The CDR3 extends over 16 amino acids. Written as DNA, the CDR3 is TGTGCCAGCAGTTTCCTCCGCATGGAGGTTGTCAACGAGCAGTACTTC. Protein: CASSFLRMEVVNEQYF.

The chain employs TRBV7-7 and TRBJ2-5; 8 bases align to TRBD2. Trimming at V came to 2 bases and at J to 4 bases, leaving 3 bases not matched to a gene. CDR3 length: 14 residues. Germline-derived CDR1 and CDR2 are SSHAT and FNYEAQ (reference sequence). CDR3 DNA: TGTGCCAGCAGCTTACGGGAGGGAGCAGAGACCCAGTACTTC. Translated: CASSLREGAETQYF.

J is TRBJ1-2 and V is TRBV27; D may be TRBD1 (5 bases). This CDR3 has 16 residues. V lost 1 base, J lost 0 bases, and 12 bases lay in between. Germline CDR1 and CDR2: MNHEY and SMNVEV (reference sequence). The CDR3 DNA sequence: TGTGCCAGCAGTTTATTGGTGCAGGGTTCTAACTATGGCTACACCTTC. Translated: CASSLLVQGSNYGYTF.

The chain couples TRBV5-1 to TRBJ2-7; 8 nucleotides agree with TRBD2. The germline CDR1 and CDR2 sequences are SGHRS and YFSETQ. The ends lost 4 bases at V and 0 bases at J; junction bases unmatched: 9. The CDR3 has 16 amino acids. CDR3 in DNA: TGCGCCAGCAGCCCCAGACCAAGCGGGAGCTCCTACGAGCAGTACTTC. It is translated as CASSPRPSGSSYEQYF.

The V and J genes are TRBV4-3 and TRBJ2-7; 14 positions agree with TRBD2. With V trimmed by 1 base and J by 2 bases, 4 bases remained unmatched. Germline values: CDR1 LGHNA, CDR2 YSLEER. The CDR3 runs 17 residues. CDR3 in DNA: TGCGCCAGCAGCCAAGGACTAGCGGGAGGGAAGACCTACGAGCAGTACTTC. Translated, it gives CASSQGLAGGKTYEQYF.

Notes on this clone: Other DNA variants within this sample encode the same CDR3. V gene TRBV5-1 combines with J gene TRBJ1-2; 9 bases agree with TRBD1. V lost 0 bases to trimming and J lost 4 bases; unmatched junction nucleotides: 4. Germline-derived CDR1 and CDR2 are SGHRS and YFSETQ. CDR3 length: 15 residues. The CDR3 sequence: CASSLAGQGGYGYTF. For the CDR3, the DNA is TGCGCCAGCAGCTTGGCGGGACAGGGCGGCTATGGCTACACCTTC.

The chain combines TRBV14 with TRBJ2-1, with 7 bases aligning to TRBD1. From germline, CDR1 is SGHDN and CDR2 FVKESK. Trimming removed 2 bases from V and 0 bases from J; junction bases left unmatched: 7. This CDR3 is built from 17 residues. CDR3 region: CASSQIKGARSYNEQFF. In nucleotides, the CDR3 is TGTGCCAGCAGCCAAATTAAGGGGGCGCGCTCCTACAATGAGCAGTTCTTC. The variable domain in full, with the rest retrieved from reference TRBV14 and TRBJ2-1, is EAGVTQFPSHSVIEKGQTVTLRCDPISGHDNLYWYRRVMGKEIKFLLHFVKESKQDESGMPNNRFLAERTGGTYSTLKVQPAELEDSGVYFCASSQIKGARSYNEQFFGPGTRLTVL.

This clone was recorded only once. The DNA for the CDR3 is TGTGCCTGGAGTGTACCGGATAGCGGGTTATATGGCTACACCTTC. This translates into CAWSVPDSGLYGYTF. The chain links TRBV30 to TRBJ1-2, with unresolved D. Germline lookup yields CDR1 GTSNPN and CDR2 SVGIG (reference sequence). Between the trimmed V and J ends, which lost 0 bases and 5 bases, there was a span of 16 bases. The CDR3 has 15 residues.

The genes are TRBV5-4 and TRBJ1-2; 8 nucleotides agree with TRBD1. Germline CDR1 is SGHNT and CDR2 is YYREEE (reference sequence). The CDR3 loop spans 12 amino acids. V was clipped by 4 bases and J by 7 bases; unmatched bases: 3. The CDR3 here is CASSKDRVGYTF. CDR3 sequence (DNA): TGTGCCAGCAGCAAGGACAGGGTTGGCTACACCTTC.

This clone was seen a single time. This sequence joins TRBV11-3 and TRBJ2-2; D is unresolved. The V and J ends lost 5 bases and 1 base respectively, with 14 bases between them. The CDR3 is 16 amino acids. Per the germline V gene, CDR1 is SGHNT and CDR2 is YENEEA. As DNA, the CDR3 is TGTGCCAGCAGCGCCCCGGGCAAACGGAACACCGGGGAGCTGTTTTTT. This gives the protein CASSAPGKRNTGELFF.

The rearrangement uses TRBV5-1 and TRBJ2-2; tentative D call: TRBD1 (6 bases). The CDR3 has 15 residues. V lost 2 bases and J 4 bases, leaving 12 bases between the germline ends. CDR1 is SGHRS and CDR2 is YFSETQ in the germline V gene. CDR3: CASSLGRGGTGELFF. CDR3 DNA sequence: TGCGCCAGCAGCTTAGGCAGGGGTGGCACCGGGGAGCTGTTTTTT.

V is TRBV7-9 and J is TRBJ2-7, with D possibly matching TRBD1 (6 bases). Germline CDR1 reads SEHNR; CDR2 reads FQNEAQ (reference sequence). Deletions cut 4 bases from V and 3 bases from J, with 16 bases between. The CDR3 sequence is 15 residues long. As DNA, the CDR3 is TGTGCCAGCAGCTCACCTCGGACAGCGCGCTACGAGCAGTACTTC. Translating it yields CASSSPRTARYEQYF.

CDR3 amino acids: CASSLVRGFPYNEQFF. The CDR3 bases are TGCGCCAGCAGCTTGGTGAGAGGGTTCCCTTACAATGAGCAGTTCTTC. V is TRBV5-1 and J is TRBJ2-1, with a weak D call TRBD2 (5 bases). The CDR3 runs 16 residues. Germline CDR1 SGHRS, CDR2 YFSETQ. Trimming took 0 bases from V and 4 from J, leaving 14 bases between them.

The chain recombines TRBV7-7 with TRBJ2-2; 10 bases fit TRBD1. This CDR3 region has 13 residues. Germline V CDR1 and CDR2: SSHAT, FNYEAQ (reference sequence). The CDR3 reads CATGGLFTGELFF. The CDR3 DNA reads TGTGCGACAGGGGGCCTATTTACCGGGGAGCTGTTTTTT.

Details on this clone: In the same sample, other DNA sequences code for this CDR3. V usage is TRBV29-1 and J usage is TRBJ2-5; D ambiguous. Trimming took off 4 bases at V and 0 bases at J, with 6 bases between the two ends. CDR1 and CDR2 (germline): SQVTM, ANQGSEA. CDR3 size: 12 residues. CDR3 amino acids: CSVVDNQETQYF. CDR3 bases: TGCAGCGTTGTCGACAACCAAGAGACCCAGTACTTC. Variable domain in full (rest from reference TRBV29-1 and TRBJ2-5): SAVISQKPSRDICQRGTSLTIQCQVDSQVTMMFWYRQQPGQSLTLIATANQGSEATYESGFVIDKFPISRPNLTFSTLTVSNMSPEDSSIYLCSVVDNQETQYFGPGTRLLVL.

The chain has TRBV12-5 and TRBJ1-2; D not resolved. The V end lost 0 bases, the J end lost 4 bases, and 21 bases lay between the germline ends. Germline-derived CDR1 and CDR2 are LGHNT and FRNRAP. This CDR3 region has 18 residues. The CDR3 DNA reads TGTGCTAGTGGTTTGGTACCCAGTCAGAACCACCAGCCCTATGGCTACACCTTC. Translation: CASGLVPSQNHQPYGYTF.

CDR3 region: CSAATGSGANVLTF. The CDR3 DNA reads TGCAGCGCAGCGACAGGCTCTGGGGCCAACGTCCTGACTTTC. The chain uses TRBV29-1 and TRBJ2-6; D is possibly TRBD1 (6 bases). This CDR3 has 14 residues. The V gene's germline CDR1 is SQVTM and CDR2 ANQGSEA. V lost 7 bases, J lost 0 bases, and 10 bases lay in between.

The gene calls are TRBV20-1 and TRBJ1-4, with unresolved D. This CDR3 is 11 amino acids long. CDR1 is DFQATT and CDR2 is SNEGSKA in the germline V gene (reference sequence). Trimming cost V 5 bases and J 10 bases, with 11 bases left between them. As DNA, the CDR3 is TGCAGTGCTTTGGGCTACGGAAAACTGTTTTTT. Its translation: CSALGYGKLFF.

J is TRBJ1-2 and V is TRBV6-1; maybe TRBD1 (6 bases). The CDR3 has 13 residues. The ends were cut back, 4 bases at V and 2 bases at J, with 8 bases in the middle. CDR1 MNHNS and CDR2 SASEGT come from the germline V gene. Here the CDR3 reads CASSVDRNYGYTF. In nucleotides, the CDR3 is TGTGCCAGCAGTGTCGACAGGAACTATGGCTACACCTTC.

A word on this clone: This sample also contains other DNA sequences that code for the same CDR3. The chain has TRBV9 and TRBJ2-3; a possible D gene is TRBD2 (5 bases). Looked up from germline, CDR1 is SGDLS and CDR2 is YYNGEE. V lost 4 bases, J lost 3 bases, and 9 bases lay in between. The CDR3 length is 13 residues. The CDR3 nucleotides are TGTGCCAGCAGCAGAGGGAGAACAGATACGCAGTATTTT. Translation: CASSRGRTDTQYF.